This entry features one T cell receptor (beta chain) sequence. Its antigen remains unidentified. Nothing much larger sits one base from this clone, and base qualities are not available. At one collaborating source in Seattle, patients were enrolled during active infection and were followed longitudinally through the course of disease. The collaborating institutions used their own protocols to collect whole blood in K2EDTA tubes. For TCRbeta analysis, collaborators shipped samples in one of three forms: frozen whole blood, isolated PBMCs, or DNA extracted from either of those sample types. TCRbeta CDR3 regions were amplified from genomic DNA using the immunoSEQ Assay, a bias-controlled multiplex PCR. Per the source publication's procedure: Within the assay, amplification of reference gene primers was used to estimate how many nucleated cells each sample contained. To quantify the absolute abundance of each unique TCRbeta CDR3 rearrangement, sequence reads were collapsed and filtered. For each sample, productive Simpson clonality was calculated as the square root of Simpson's diversity index across productive rearrangements. In TCRdb, the immuneACCESS table is reduced to in-frame sequences with V and J assigned. These tables do not hold every clone; where another copy was compared, an unresolved V gene accounts for under half, and the others remain unexplained. From that table come the V and J calls and clone size; the DNA was used to work out D and trimming. This sample lists approximately 120,000 clones; 85% to 90% were detected once. Together, the top ten hold about 3.3% of the sample.

The sample is drawn from a study of blood T cell repertoires in COVID-19 (TCRdb year 2020). In the study overall: Collaborator samples came from the United States, Italy and Spain and covered acute and convalescent phases of COVID-19. The prospective study material was composed of cDNA or gDNA derived from T cells, B-cell-depleted T cells, or PBMCs. Deeply sampled blood TCRbeta repertoires from subjects exposed to, actively infected with, or recovered from COVID-19 were included in the dataset. A freely available public database, intended as a resource for researchers studying the immune response to SARS-CoV-2, is where the repertoires were released. The samples were drawn from the first 160 participants of the ongoing ImmuneRACE study and from 1,254 subjects provided by 6 global collaborators. A de-identified subject ID, COVID-19 status, age in years and sex were almost always included in the sample metadata. Where available, HLA class I and class II types were obtained from metadata supplied by the sample provider rather than from assay-based typing. Overall results and qualifications from the work: Clinical and demographic metadata were provided uncurated, with the amount varying by source and participant.

The sequence was collected from a woman of 80 years or more with COVID-19, enrolled during active disease. Sequencing was performed on peripheral blood.

CDR3 loop: CASSLVQGQYMETQYF. In nucleotides, the sequence is TGTGCCAGCAGCTTGGTTCAGGGACAGTACATGGAGACCCAGTACTTC. The chain uses TRBV5-6 and TRBJ2-5, and 7 bases in between align with TRBD1. The CDR3 covers 16 residues, taking in both the cysteine and the phenylalanine. The sequence is cut down to CDR3 DNA, 48 bases in frame from base 1. V and J are trimmed by 0 bases and 5 bases, and the gene matches miss 10 bases of the junction. Sequences SGHDT (CDR1) and YYEEEE (CDR2) are obtained from the germline V gene.